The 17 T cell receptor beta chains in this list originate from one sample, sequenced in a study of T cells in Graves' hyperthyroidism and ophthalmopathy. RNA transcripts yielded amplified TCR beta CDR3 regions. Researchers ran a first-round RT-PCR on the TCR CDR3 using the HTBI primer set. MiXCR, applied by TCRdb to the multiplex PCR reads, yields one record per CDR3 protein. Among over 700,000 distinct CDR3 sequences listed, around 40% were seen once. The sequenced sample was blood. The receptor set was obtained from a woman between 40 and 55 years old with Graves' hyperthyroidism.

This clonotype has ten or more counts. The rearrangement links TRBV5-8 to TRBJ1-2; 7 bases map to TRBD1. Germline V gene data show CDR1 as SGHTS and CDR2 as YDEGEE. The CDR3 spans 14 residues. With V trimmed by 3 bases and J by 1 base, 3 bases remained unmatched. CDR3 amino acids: CASSSWDSNYGYTF. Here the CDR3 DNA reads TGTGCCAGCAGCTCCTGGGACAGTAACTATGGCTACACCTTC.

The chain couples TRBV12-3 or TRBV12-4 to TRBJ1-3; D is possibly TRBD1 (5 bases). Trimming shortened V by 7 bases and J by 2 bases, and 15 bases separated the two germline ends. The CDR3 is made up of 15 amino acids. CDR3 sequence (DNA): TGTGCCAGCACTCACACTGGGGGTACTGGAAACACCATATATTTT. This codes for CASTHTGGTGNTIYF.

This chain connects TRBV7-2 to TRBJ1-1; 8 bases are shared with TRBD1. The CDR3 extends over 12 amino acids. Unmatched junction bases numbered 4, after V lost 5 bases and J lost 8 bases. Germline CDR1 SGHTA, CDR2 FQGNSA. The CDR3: CASSHRDREAFF. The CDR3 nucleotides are TGTGCCAGCAGCCACCGGGACAGGGAAGCTTTCTTT.

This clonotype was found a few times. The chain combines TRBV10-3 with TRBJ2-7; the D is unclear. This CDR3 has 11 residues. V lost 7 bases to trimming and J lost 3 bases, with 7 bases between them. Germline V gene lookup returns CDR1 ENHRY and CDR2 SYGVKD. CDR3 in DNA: TGTGCCATCAAGGCCGACTACGAGCAGTACTTC. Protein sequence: CAIKADYEQYF.

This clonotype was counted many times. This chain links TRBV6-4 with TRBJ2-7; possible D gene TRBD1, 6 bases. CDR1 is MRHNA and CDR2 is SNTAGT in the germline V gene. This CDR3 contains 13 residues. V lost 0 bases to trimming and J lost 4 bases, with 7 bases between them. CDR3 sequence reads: CASSDSDSYEQYF. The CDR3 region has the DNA TGTGCCAGCAGTGACTCGGACAGTTACGAGCAGTACTTC.

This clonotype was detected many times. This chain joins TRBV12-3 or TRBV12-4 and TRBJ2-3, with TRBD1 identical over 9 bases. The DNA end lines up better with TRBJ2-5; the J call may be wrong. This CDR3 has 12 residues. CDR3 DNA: TGTGCCAGCAGTTCGGGACAGGGTACCCAGTACTTC. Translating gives CASSSGQGTQYF.

CDR3 region: CASSEYKGQDTQYF. CDR3 DNA sequence: TGCGCCAGCAGTGAGTACAAGGGCCAAGATACGCAGTATTTT. This sequence joins TRBV10-1 and TRBJ2-3; D is unresolved. The germline gives CDR1 WNHNN, CDR2 SYGVQD (reference sequence). Trimming removed 1 base from V and 5 bases from J, with 10 bases in between. The CDR3 is 14 amino acids.

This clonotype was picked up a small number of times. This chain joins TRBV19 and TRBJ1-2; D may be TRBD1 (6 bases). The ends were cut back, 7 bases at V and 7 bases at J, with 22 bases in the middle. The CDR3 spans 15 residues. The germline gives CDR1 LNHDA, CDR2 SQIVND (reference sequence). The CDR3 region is CASKIRVEQGGGYTF. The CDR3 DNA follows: TGTGCCAGTAAAATCCGGGTGGAACAGGGAGGTGGCTACACCTTC.

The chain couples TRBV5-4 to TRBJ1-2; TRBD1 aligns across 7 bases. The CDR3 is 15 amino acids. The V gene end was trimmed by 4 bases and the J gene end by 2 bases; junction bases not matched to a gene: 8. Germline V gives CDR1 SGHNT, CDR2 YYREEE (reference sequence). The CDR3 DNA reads TGTGCCAGCAGCACAAGGGACAGCCCGAACTATGGCTACACCTTC. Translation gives CASSTRDSPNYGYTF.

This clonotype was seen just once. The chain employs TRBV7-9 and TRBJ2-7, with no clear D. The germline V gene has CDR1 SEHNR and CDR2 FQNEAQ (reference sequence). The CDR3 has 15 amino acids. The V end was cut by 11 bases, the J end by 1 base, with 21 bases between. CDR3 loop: CAWSDGPSPSYEQYF. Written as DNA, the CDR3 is TGTGCCTGGAGTGACGGACCTTCGCCTTCCTACGAGCAGTACTTC.

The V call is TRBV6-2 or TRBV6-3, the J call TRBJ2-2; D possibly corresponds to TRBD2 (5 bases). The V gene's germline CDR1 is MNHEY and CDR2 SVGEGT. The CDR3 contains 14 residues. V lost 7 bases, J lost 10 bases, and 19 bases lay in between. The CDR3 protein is CASTILLEAVELFF. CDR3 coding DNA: TGTGCCAGCACCATTCTCCTGGAGGCCGTGGAGCTGTTTTTT.

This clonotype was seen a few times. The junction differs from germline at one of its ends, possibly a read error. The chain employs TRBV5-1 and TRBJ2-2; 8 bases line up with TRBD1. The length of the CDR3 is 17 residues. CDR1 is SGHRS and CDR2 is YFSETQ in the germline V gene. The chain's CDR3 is CASSSTEVTGDTGELFF. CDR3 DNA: TGTGCCAGCAGCTCTACGGAGGTGACAGGGGACACCGGGGAGCTGTTTTTT.

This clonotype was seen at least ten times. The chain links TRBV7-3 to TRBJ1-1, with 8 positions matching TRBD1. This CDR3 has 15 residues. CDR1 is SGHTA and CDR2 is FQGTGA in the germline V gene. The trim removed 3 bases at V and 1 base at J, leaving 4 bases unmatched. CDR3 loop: CASSLEGQANTEAFF. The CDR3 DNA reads TGTGCCAGCAGCTTGGAGGGACAGGCGAACACTGAAGCTTTCTTT.

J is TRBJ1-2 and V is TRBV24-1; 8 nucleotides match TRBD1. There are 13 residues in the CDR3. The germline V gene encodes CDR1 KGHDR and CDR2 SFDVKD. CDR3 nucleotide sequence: TGTGCTAGAGCGGGGACAGGCGTTGTTGGCTACACCTTC. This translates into CARAGTGVVGYTF.

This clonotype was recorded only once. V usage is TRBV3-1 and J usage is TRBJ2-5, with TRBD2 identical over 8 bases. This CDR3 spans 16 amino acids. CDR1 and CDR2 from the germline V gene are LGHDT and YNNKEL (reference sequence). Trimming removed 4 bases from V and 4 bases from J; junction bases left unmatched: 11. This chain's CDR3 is CASSLIREGRAETQYF. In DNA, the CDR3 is TGTGCCAGCAGCCTAATCCGGGAGGGGAGAGCAGAGACCCAGTACTTC.

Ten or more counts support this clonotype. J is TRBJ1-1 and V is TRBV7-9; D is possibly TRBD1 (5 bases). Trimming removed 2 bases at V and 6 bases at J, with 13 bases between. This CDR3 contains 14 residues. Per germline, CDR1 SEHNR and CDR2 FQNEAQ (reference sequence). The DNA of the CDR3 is TGTGCCAGCAGCTTAAACGGCAGGGCGGCTGAAGCTTTCTTT. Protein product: CASSLNGRAAEAFF.

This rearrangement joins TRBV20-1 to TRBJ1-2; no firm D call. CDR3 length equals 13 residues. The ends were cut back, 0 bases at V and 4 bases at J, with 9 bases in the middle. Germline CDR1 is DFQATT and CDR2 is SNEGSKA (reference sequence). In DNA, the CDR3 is TGCAGTGCTAGAGATCAGACGAGCTATGGCTACACCTTC. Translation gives CSARDQTSYGYTF.